A single sample gave rise to the 7 T cell receptor beta chains below, sequenced in a study of cytomegalovirus exposure and HLA in healthy donors. PCR amplification relied on 60 Vbeta primers (plus 13 Jbeta primers). Here immunoSEQ multiplex PCR was the method, and the copy in TCRdb shows in-frame clones only, minus some. There are some 110,000 clones in the sample, with more than 3.5% held by the top ten. The sample consisted of PBMCs. Source of these receptors: a man aged 25 to 40 in good health and CMV-seronegative.

V and J are TRBV7-2 and TRBJ2-3; TRBD2 matches at 9 bases. Germline CDR1 is SGHTA and CDR2 is FQGNSA. CDR3 length: 15 amino acids. V shed 4 bases and J 3 bases; nucleotides not matched to a gene: 5. This CDR3 reads CASSSGTSRTDTQYF. CDR3 DNA: TGTGCCAGCAGCTCTGGGACTAGCCGAACAGATACGCAGTATTTT.

This chain joins TRBV6-6 and TRBJ2-1; a possible D gene is TRBD1 (5 bases). Germline values: CDR1 MNHNY, CDR2 SVGAGI (reference sequence). This CDR3 spans 16 amino acids. The ends were cut back, 7 bases at V and 1 base at J, with 17 bases in the middle. Here the CDR3 reads CASTERQGASYNEQFF. CDR3 nucleotide sequence: TGTGCCAGCACCGAACGTCAGGGTGCGTCCTACAATGAGCAGTTCTTC.

As DNA, the CDR3 is TGTGCCAGCAGCCCTCGGACACCCCAAGAGACCCAGTACTTC. The encoded protein is CASSPRTPQETQYF. J is TRBJ2-5 and V is TRBV7-9; weak D call: TRBD1 (5 bases). This CDR3 contains 14 residues. V lost 5 bases and J lost 1, with 11 bases in between. Germline CDR1 SEHNR, CDR2 FQNEAQ (reference sequence).

This chain uses TRBV4-3 with TRBJ1-1, with 8 bases lining up with TRBD1. The CDR3 sequence is 17 residues long. V lost 0 bases to trimming and J lost 4 bases; unmatched junction nucleotides: 10. CDR1 LGHNA and CDR2 YSLEER come from the germline V gene. The CDR3, as DNA: TGCGCCAGCAGCCAAGATCCGCATGACAGGGGCGGCACTGAAGCTTTCTTT. It translates to CASSQDPHDRGGTEAFF.

The J gene is TRBJ1-1, the V gene TRBV6-5, with TRBD1 matching 7 bases. Per germline, CDR1 MNHEY and CDR2 SVGAGI. The CDR3 is made up of 12 amino acids. V trimming: 2 bases; J trimming: 10 bases; junction bases outside the gene matches: 4. The CDR3 nucleotides read TGTGCCAGCAGTTACAAAGCAGGGGGAGCTTTCTTT. This translates into CASSYKAGGAFF.

CDR3: CASSQASYEQYF. CDR3 nucleotide sequence: TGTGCCAGCAGCCAAGCCTCCTACGAGCAGTACTTC. The chain joins TRBV11-1 to TRBJ2-7; D remains unclear. CDR1 and CDR2 from the germline V gene are SGHAT and FQDESV (reference sequence). The CDR3 extends over 12 amino acids. Trimming took 5 bases from V and 0 from J, leaving 5 bases between them.

Notes on this clone: Other DNA sequences in this sample translate to the same CDR3. The rearrangement joins TRBV6-5 to TRBJ1-2, with a weak D call TRBD1 (6 bases). V lost 2 bases, J lost 8 bases, and 21 bases lay in between. CDR1 and CDR2 (germline): MNHEY, SVGAGI. CDR3 length equals 16 residues. The CDR3 DNA follows: TGTGCCAGCAGTTACAATATTGGGACAAGTGTGGGCGGCTACACCTTC. It specifies CASSYNIGTSVGGYTF.